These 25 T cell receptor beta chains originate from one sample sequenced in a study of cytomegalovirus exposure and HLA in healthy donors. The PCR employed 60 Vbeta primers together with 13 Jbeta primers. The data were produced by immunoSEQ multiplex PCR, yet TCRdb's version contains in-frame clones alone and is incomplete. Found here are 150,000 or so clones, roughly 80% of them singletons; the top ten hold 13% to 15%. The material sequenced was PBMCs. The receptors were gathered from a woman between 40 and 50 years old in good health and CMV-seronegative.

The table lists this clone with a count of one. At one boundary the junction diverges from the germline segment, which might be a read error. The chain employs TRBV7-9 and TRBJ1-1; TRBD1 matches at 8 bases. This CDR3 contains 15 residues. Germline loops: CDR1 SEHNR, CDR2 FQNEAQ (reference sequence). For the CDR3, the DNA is TGTTCCAGCAGCTTCTACAGGGGGACGAACACTGAAGCTTTCTTT. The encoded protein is CSSSFYRGTNTEAFF.

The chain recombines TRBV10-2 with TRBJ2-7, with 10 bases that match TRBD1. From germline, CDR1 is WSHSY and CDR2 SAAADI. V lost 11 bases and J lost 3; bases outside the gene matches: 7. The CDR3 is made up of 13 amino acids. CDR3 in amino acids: CASAGTGVYEQYF. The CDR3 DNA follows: TGCGCCTCGGCCGGGACAGGGGTCTACGAGCAGTACTTC.

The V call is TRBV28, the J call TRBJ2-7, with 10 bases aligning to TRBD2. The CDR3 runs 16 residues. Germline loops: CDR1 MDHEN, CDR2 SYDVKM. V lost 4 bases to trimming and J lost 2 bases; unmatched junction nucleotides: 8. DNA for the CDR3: TGTGCCAGCAGTTCCCCGGCTAGCGGGGGAACCTACGAGCAGTACTTC. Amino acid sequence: CASSSPASGGTYEQYF.

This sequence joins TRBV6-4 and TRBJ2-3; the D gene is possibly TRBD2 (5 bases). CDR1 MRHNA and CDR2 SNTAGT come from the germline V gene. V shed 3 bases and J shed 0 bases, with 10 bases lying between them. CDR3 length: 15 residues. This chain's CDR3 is CASSEEDASTDTQYF. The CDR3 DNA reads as TGTGCCAGCAGTGAGGAGGACGCTAGCACAGATACGCAGTATTTT.

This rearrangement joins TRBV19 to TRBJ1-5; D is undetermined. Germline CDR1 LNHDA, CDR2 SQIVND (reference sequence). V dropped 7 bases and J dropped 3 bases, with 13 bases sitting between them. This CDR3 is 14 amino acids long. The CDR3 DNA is TGTGCCAGTACCAGAACAGAGATCAATCAGCCCCAGCATTTT. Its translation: CASTRTEINQPQHF.

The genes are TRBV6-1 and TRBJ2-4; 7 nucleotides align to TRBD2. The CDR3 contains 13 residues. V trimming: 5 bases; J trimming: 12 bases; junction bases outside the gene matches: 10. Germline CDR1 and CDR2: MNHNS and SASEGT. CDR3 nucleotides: TGTGCCAGCAGTTTAGCGGGCCGAGACAGTCAGTACTTC. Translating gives CASSLAGRDSQYF.

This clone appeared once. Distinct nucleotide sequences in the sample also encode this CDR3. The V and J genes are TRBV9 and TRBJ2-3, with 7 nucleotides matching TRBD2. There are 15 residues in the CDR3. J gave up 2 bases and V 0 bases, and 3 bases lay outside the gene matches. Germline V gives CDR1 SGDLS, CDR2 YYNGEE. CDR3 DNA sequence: TGTGCCAGCAGCGTAGGGGGAGGGGCCACAGATACGCAGTATTTT. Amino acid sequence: CASSVGGGATDTQYF.

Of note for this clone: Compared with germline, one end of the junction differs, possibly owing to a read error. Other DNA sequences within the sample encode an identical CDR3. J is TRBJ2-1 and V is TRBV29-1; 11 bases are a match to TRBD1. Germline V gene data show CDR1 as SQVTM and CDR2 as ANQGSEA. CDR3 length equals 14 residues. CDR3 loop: CSAGQGAIYNEQFF. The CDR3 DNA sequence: TGTAGCGCCGGACAGGGGGCCATCTACAATGAGCAGTTCTTC.

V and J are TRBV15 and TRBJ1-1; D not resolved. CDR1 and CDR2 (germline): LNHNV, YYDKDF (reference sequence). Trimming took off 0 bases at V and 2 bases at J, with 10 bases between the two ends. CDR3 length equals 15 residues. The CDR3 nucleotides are TGTGCCACCAGCAGAGACCGACTGGCCAACACTGAAGCTTTCTTT. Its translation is CATSRDRLANTEAFF.

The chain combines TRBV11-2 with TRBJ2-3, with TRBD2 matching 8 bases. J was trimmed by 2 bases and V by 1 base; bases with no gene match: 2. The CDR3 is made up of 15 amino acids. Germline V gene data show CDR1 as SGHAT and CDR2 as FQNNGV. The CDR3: CASSLVAGTTDTQYF. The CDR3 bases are TGTGCCAGCAGCTTAGTAGCGGGAACCACAGATACGCAGTATTTT.

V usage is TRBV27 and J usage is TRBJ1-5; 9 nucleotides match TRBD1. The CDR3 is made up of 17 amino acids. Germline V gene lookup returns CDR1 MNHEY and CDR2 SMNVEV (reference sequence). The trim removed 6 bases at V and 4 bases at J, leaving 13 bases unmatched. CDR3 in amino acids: CASRPLTGGVENQPQHF. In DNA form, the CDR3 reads TGTGCCAGCAGACCGCTGACAGGGGGAGTGGAGAATCAGCCCCAGCATTTT.

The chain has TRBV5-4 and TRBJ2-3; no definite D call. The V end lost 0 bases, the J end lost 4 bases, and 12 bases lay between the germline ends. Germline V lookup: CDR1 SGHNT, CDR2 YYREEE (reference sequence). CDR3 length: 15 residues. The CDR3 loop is CASSLDVQSADTQYF. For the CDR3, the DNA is TGTGCCAGCAGCTTGGACGTCCAGTCTGCAGATACGCAGTATTTT.

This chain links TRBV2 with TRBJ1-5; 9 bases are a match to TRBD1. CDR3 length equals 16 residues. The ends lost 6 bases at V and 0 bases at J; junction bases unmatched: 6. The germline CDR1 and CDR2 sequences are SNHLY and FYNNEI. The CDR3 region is CASSGTGPYSNQPQHF. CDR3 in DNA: TGTGCCAGCAGCGGGACAGGGCCATATAGCAATCAGCCCCAGCATTTT. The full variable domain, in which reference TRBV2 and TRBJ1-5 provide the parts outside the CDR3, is EPEVTQTPSHQVTQMGQEVILRCVPISNHLYFYWYRQILGQKVEFLVSFYNNEISEKSEIFDDQFSVERPDGSNFTLKIRSTKLEDSAMYFCASSGTGPYSNQPQHFGDGTRLSIL.

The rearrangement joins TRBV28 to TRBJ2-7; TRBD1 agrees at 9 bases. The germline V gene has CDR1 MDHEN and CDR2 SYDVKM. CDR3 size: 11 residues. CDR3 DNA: TGTGCGGGACAGGGAAACGACGAGCAGTACTTC. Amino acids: CAGQGNDEQYF.

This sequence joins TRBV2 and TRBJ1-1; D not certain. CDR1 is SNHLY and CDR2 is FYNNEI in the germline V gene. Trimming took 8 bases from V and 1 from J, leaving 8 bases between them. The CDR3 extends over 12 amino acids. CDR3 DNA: TGTGCCAGCTCACATTCGAACACTGAAGCTTTCTTT. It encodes CASSHSNTEAFF.

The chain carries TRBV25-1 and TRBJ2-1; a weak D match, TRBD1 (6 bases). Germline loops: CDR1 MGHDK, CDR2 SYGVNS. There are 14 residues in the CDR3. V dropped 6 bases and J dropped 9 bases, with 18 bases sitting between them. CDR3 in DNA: TGTGCCAGCAGCGTTGGGTACAGGGCCACTGAGCAGTTCTTC. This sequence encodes CASSVGYRATEQFF.

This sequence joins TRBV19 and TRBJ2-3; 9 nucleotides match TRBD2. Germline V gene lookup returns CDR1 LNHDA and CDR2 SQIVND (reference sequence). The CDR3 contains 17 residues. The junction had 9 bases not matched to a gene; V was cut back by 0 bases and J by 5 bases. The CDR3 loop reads CASSIELAGALEDTQYF. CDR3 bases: TGTGCCAGTAGTATAGAATTAGCGGGAGCTTTGGAAGATACGCAGTATTTT.

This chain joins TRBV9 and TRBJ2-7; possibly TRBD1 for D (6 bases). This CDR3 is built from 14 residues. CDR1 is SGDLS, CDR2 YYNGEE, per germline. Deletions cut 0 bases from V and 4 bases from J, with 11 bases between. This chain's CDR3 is CASSVGGPNYEQYF. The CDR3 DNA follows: TGTGCCAGCAGCGTAGGGGGGCCGAATTACGAGCAGTACTTC. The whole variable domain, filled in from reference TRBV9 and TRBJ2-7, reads DSGVTQTPKHLITATGQRVTLRCSPRSGDLSVYWYQQSLDQGLQFLIQYYNGEERAKGNILERFSAQQFPDLHSELNLSSLELGDSALYFCASSVGGPNYEQYFGPGTRLTVT.

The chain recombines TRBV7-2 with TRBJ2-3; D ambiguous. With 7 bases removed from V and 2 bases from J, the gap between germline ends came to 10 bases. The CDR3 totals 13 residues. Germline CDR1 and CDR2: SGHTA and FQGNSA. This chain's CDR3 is CASTPRYTDTQYF. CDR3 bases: TGTGCCAGCACTCCCCGGTACACAGATACGCAGTATTTT.

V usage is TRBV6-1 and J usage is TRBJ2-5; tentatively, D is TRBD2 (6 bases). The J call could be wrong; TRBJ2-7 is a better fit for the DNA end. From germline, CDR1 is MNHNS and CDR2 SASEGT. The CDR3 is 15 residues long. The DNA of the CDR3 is TGTGCCAGCAGCCTTAGCGGAGGGTTCACCGACGAGCAGTACTTC. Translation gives CASSLSGGFTDEQYF.

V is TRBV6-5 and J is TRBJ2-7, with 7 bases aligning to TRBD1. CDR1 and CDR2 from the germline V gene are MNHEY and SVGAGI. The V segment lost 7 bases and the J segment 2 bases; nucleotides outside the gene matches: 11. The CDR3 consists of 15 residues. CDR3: CASTDRTGPAYEQYF. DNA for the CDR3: TGTGCCAGCACTGATCGGACAGGCCCTGCCTACGAGCAGTACTTC.

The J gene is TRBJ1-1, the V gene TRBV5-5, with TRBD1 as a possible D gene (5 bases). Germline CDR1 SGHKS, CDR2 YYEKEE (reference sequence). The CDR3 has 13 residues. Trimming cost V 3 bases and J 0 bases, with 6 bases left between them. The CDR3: CASSSTVNTEAFF. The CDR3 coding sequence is TGTGCCAGCAGCTCGACAGTGAACACTGAAGCTTTCTTT.

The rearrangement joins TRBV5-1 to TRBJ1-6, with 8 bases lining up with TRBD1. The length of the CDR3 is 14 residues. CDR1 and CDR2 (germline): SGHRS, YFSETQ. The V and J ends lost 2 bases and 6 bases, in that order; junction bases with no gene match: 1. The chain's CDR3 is CASSFQGANSPLHF. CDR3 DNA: TGCGCCAGCAGCTTTCAGGGGGCTAATTCACCCCTCCACTTT.

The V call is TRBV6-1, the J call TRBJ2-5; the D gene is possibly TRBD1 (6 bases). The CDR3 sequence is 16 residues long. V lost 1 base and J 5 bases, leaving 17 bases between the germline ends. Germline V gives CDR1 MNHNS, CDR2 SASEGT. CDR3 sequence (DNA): TGTGCCAGCAGTGAAGGCCGGACAGCCAATGGGGAGACCCAGTACTTC. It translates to CASSEGRTANGETQYF.

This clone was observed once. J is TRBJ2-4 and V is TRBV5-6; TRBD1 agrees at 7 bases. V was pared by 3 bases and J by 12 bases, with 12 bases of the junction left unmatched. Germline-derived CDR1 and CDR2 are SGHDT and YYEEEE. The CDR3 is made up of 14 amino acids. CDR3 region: CASSSIVTGDSQYF. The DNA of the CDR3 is TGTGCCAGCAGCTCCATCGTTACAGGGGACAGTCAGTACTTC.